Described below is a single T cell receptor (beta chain) sequence and its context. No antigen is known for it. A much larger clone is a single base away; this may be a read error. The TCR beta CDR3 regions were amplified from the RNA transcripts. The TCR CDR3 was subjected to a first round of RT-PCR using the HTBI primer set and the Qiagen OneStep RT-PCR kit. Libraries were constructed in a second round of multiplex PCR, after which size selection and purification were carried out. The libraries were sequenced on an Illumina HiSeq2000 using paired-end 100 bp reads. Per the source publication's procedure: SOAPnuke was used to process the raw data, with reads discarded if the reads contained adapters or uncalled bases, had a mean Phred below 15, or lacked an exact constant-primer or identifier match. High-quality paired reads were merged using COPE v1.2.5, and each unique nucleotide sequence was defined as a clonotype. MiTCR v1.1 was used to align the clonotypes against IMGT TRBV, TRBD and TRBJ reference segments. The analysis included only V-J combinations with a frequency above 0.0001, which together covered 99% to 99.2% of the repertoires. The TCS score was defined as F50 (clonal expansion) divided by E x V (chaos), with BLOSUM62-based TCRdist calculated between CDR3 peptides within each V-J. Welch's t-statistics and random forest reduced fewer than 600 V-J features to 13, which were used in a naive Bayes classifier (R e1071). The Morisita-Horn index was used to measure how similar the thyroid and blood repertoires were. TCRdb ran its own pipeline on the public reads, namely fastp trimming at Q25 and MiXCR clone calling, and kept in-frame beta chains. Rows merge per CDR3 protein into single entries with the most common DNA and genes. These V and J calls rely on TCRdb rather than the paper's analysis. For this sample there are roughly 840,000 distinct CDR3 sequences; over 35% appear just once. Of the sample, roughly 8.3% falls within the top ten clones.

The data originate from a study of T cells in Graves' hyperthyroidism and ophthalmopathy (dated by TCRdb to about 2019). Context from the whole study: Peripheral blood was sampled at the time of initial diagnosis, prior to any treatment. Once sampling was done, hyperthyroidism patients were given methimazole at a starting dose of 30 mg daily, whereas ophthalmopathy patients were given high-dose intravenous methylprednisolone. For training and testing, the approximately 97 patients in the discovery cohort were randomly divided in a 7:3 ratio. Whether ophthalmopathy could be predicted prospectively was tested in an independent validation cohort made up of approximately 19 hyperthyroidism patients plus 17 patients who later progressed to ophthalmopathy. In addition, the study compared T-cell repertoires in thyroid tissue and in blood from roughly 6 Graves' hyperthyroidism patients. The paper describes TCR Vbeta CDR3 sequencing of fewer than 150 peripheral blood samples, made up of under 50 ophthalmopathy patients, around 78 hyperthyroidism patients and some 17 progressor patients. TCR V-J signatures able to tell the groups apart were searched for in a discovery cohort of 90 to 100 patients, of whom 43 had Graves' ophthalmopathy and 57 had stable Graves' hyperthyroidism.

Results and caveats for the whole study, not just this receptor: Ophthalmopathy was separated from stable hyperthyroidism by a 13 V-J signature model, with 87.88% sensitivity and around 81% specificity obtained in cross-validation and 80%/75% obtained in testing. In validation, progression to ophthalmopathy was predicted by the model with 55% to 71% sensitivity and under 85% specificity, a median of approximately 6.5 months before onset. Most expanded thyroid clonotypes (frequency above 0.001) were also found in blood, which suggests that blood repertoires may mirror thyroid immune responses. No statistical method was used to set the sample size in advance, and investigators knew the group allocation.

Counted from cysteine to phenylalanine, this CDR3 has 16 amino acids. CDR3 DNA only is kept here, 48 bases in frame from base 1. Cut back by 2 bases and 1 base, the V and J ends lie 14 bases apart. The germline V gene gives CDR1 as SGHNT and CDR2 as YENEEA. A patient counted as having stable Graves' hyperthyroidism if no progression to ophthalmopathy occurred over 18 months of follow-up. Hyperthyroidism patients were newly diagnosed, had a disease duration of under 2 months, and were aged 18 to 65 years. Patients with uncontrolled infections, other autoimmune diseases, pregnancy or lactation were excluded. Diagnoses relied on clinical symptoms, serum thyroxine and TRAb, thyroid ultrasound and orbital computed tomography. Ficoll-Paque density gradient centrifugation was used to isolate PBMCs from about 10 ml of fresh peripheral blood. Total RNA was extracted with Trizol reagent, and quality was checked on an Agilent 2100 Bioanalyzer.

This receptor chain uses TRBV11-3 and TRBJ1-1, with the identity of the D gene unclear. The TCR was taken from a young man with Graves' hyperthyroidism. The sample taken for sequencing was blood. The DNA sequence follows: TGTGCCAGCAGCTTATCAGAACCCACAAAGAACACTGAAGCTTTCTTT. This gives the protein CASSLSEPTKNTEAFF.